The clone carrying this T cell receptor beta chain appeared a few times. What it binds is unknown. Only in-frame clones appear in the TCRdb table, and some are missing; sequencing was by immunoSEQ multiplex PCR. The top ten clones hold about 2.9% of a sample with 37,000 or so clones, 70% to 90% of them seen once. The sample is drawn from a study of lymphopenia after photon versus proton radiotherapy. The study, taken as a whole, reports: A bigger post-nadir fall in TCR diversity correlated inversely with survival time in deceased patients. Better survival with proton therapy was suggested as possible, not demonstrated. After lymphocyte nadir, photon-treated repertoires showed oligoclonal expansion, especially CD8+ Temra.

V was clipped by 0 bases and J by 6 bases, with 14 bases between them. The CDR3 runs 16 residues. CDR1 PRHDT and CDR2 FYEKMQ come from the germline V gene (reference sequence). The J gene is TRBJ2-2, the V gene TRBV13, with D unresolved. The receptor was derived from a man aged 50 to 60 with gastric cancer. Sample: peripheral blood, taken from a patient treated with photon-based radiotherapy. For the CDR3, the DNA is TGTGCCAGCAGCTTAGGCCTAGGAAAGATCGCCGGGGAGCTGTTTTTT. It translates to CASSLGLGKIAGELFF.